This T cell receptor beta chain was recovered during a study of regulatory T cells in long-lasting Graves disease. Study context: Newly diagnosed Graves' patients had taken antithyroid drugs under 3 months.

Ten or more counts support this clonotype. The antigen is undetermined. Trimming took 6 bases from V and 3 from J; bases not matched to a gene: 5. The germline gives CDR1 SNHLY, CDR2 FYNNEI. The CDR3 contains 13 residues. Study-level results: Whereas new patients shared 800 to 1,000 public clonotypes, persistent patients shared more, at 2,500 to 3,500.

Time point: newly diagnosed GD, antithyroid drugs for less than 3 months. Following extraction of RNA from PBMCs, that RNA was used to make the TCR library. Library construction for TCR beta used iRepertoire HTBI primers and Arm-PCR of CDR3 regions. TCRdb reprocessed the multiplex PCR reads with MiXCR, giving one entry per CDR3 protein. The sample lists about 460,000 distinct CDR3 sequences, approximately 15% occurring once. These data also formed part of another study, on T cells in Graves' hyperthyroidism and ophthalmopathy.

This specimen was peripheral blood mononuclear cells (PBMCs), taken at new diagnosis, from a patient treated with antithyroid drugs. This chain joins TRBV2 and TRBJ2-7; 7 positions agree with TRBD1. The receptor's source is a woman in her forties or fifties with Graves disease. CDR3 in amino acids: CASRGTVGYEQYF. The CDR3 DNA is TGTGCCAGCAGAGGGACAGTAGGCTACGAGCAGTACTTC.